One sample yielded the 11 T cell receptor beta chains listed below, sequenced in a study of T-cell reconstitution after alpha-beta-depleted transplantation in children. Preparation of the TCRbeta library was carried out with unique molecular identifiers. TCRdb reanalysed the PCR reads using MiXCR and keeps one entry per CDR3 protein. The sample yields around 960,000 distinct CDR3 sequences, about 30% seen once. This specimen consisted of PBMCs, mostly from graft donor cells, obtained 360 days after TCRalphabeta/CD19-depleted stem cell transplant. The receptors were sampled from a boy in the first two years of life who had a stem cell transplant for SCID, so the T cells may come from the graft donor.

The chain uses TRBV6-7 and TRBJ1-1, with D unclear. TRBV6-7 is recorded as an ORF, its role being uncertain. The length of the CDR3 is 15 residues. Trimming cost V 0 bases and J 2 bases, with 10 bases left between them. The DNA of the CDR3 is TGTGCCAGCAGTTACTCGATATGGGGAAACACTGAAGCTTTCTTT. Protein: CASSYSIWGNTEAFF.

V and J are TRBV6-1 and TRBJ2-7, with D perhaps matching TRBD1 (5 bases). The CDR3 extends over 15 amino acids. Per germline, CDR1 MNHNS and CDR2 SASEGT. Trimming left V 7 bases short and J 4 bases short, with 20 bases between. Written as DNA, the CDR3 is TGTGCCAGCAAAACCCAGCGAGGACACTTTTACGAGCAGTACTTC. It encodes CASKTQRGHFYEQYF.

About this clonotype itself: The junction departs from germline at one end; a sequencing error may be responsible. The rearrangement joins TRBV7-2 to TRBJ2-2; no definite D call. Germline CDR1 is SGHTA and CDR2 is FQGNSA. CDR3 length: 15 residues. The CDR3, as DNA: TGTGACAGCAGCCCGCGCCCCGACGGAAGCGGGGAGCTGTTTTTT. Translated, it gives CDSSPRPDGSGELFF.

The V call is TRBV10-3, the J call TRBJ2-5, with D unresolved. Germline V gene sequence: CDR1 ENHRY, CDR2 SYGVKD. The CDR3 spans 13 residues. The V gene lost 2 bases and the J gene lost 2 bases, with 6 bases spanning the gap. CDR3 protein: CAISEESQETQYF. CDR3 in DNA: TGTGCCATCAGTGAGGAATCACAAGAGACCCAGTACTTC.

The chain links TRBV28 to TRBJ2-3; 10 nucleotides align to TRBD2. Germline CDR1 reads MDHEN; CDR2 reads SYDVKM. Trimming removed 5 bases from V and 5 bases from J; junction bases left unmatched: 13. The CDR3 has 17 amino acids. In nucleotides, the CDR3 is TGTGCCAGCAGTCAGGAGGCCCTAGCGGGGGTTGTAGATACGCAGTATTTT. Translation: CASSQEALAGVVDTQYF. Filled out from reference TRBV28 and TRBJ2-3, the complete variable domain reads DVKVTQSSRYLVKRTGEKVFLECVQDMDHENMFWYRQDPGLGLRLIYFSYDVKMKEKGDIPEGYSVSREKKERFSLILESASTNQTSMYLCASSQEALAGVVDTQYFGPGTRLTVL.

CDR3 protein: CASSPIRTGSNEQYF. Written as DNA, the CDR3 is TGTGCCAGCAGTCCAATAAGGACAGGGAGTAACGAGCAGTACTTC. The chain carries TRBV27 and TRBJ2-7, with 8 bases aligning to TRBD1. Germline CDR1 MNHEY, CDR2 SMNVEV (reference sequence). Trimming at V came to 5 bases and at J to 5 bases, leaving 11 bases not matched to a gene. The CDR3 is made up of 15 amino acids.

The sample holds a few counts of this clonotype. The genes are TRBV6-1 and TRBJ1-2, with D unresolved. This CDR3 has 14 amino acids. From germline, CDR1 is MNHNS and CDR2 SASEGT. Trimming left V 6 bases short and J 4 bases short, with 15 bases between. Here the CDR3 DNA reads TGTGCCAGCAGCCGCTCCGAGACTATCTATGGCTACACCTTC. Translating it yields CASSRSETIYGYTF.

This clonotype appeared a few times. CDR3 DNA: TGCGCCAGCAGCCCCCAGGACAGGCACCCCCTCTCTGGGGCCAACGTCCTGACTTTC. It specifies CASSPQDRHPLSGANVLTF. The chain employs TRBV5-1 and TRBJ2-6, with 7 bases lining up with TRBD1. Looked up from germline, CDR1 is SGHRS and CDR2 is YFSETQ. The V segment lost 4 bases and the J segment 0 bases; nucleotides outside the gene matches: 13. The CDR3 is made up of 19 amino acids.

The J gene is TRBJ1-6, the V gene TRBV5-1; 8 positions agree with TRBD1. V was pared by 4 bases and J by 9 bases, with 9 bases of the junction left unmatched. Per germline, CDR1 SGHRS and CDR2 YFSETQ. There are 15 residues in the CDR3. For the CDR3, the DNA is TGCGCCAGCAGCATGACAGGGGAGGTCGGTTCACCCCTCCACTTT. Protein product: CASSMTGEVGSPLHF. The variable domain in full, completed from reference TRBV5-1 and TRBJ1-6, reads KAGVTQTPRYLIKTRGQQVTLSCSPISGHRSVSWYQQTPGQGLQFLFEYFSETQRNKGNFPGRFSGRQFSNSRSEMNVSTLELGDSALYLCASSMTGEVGSPLHFGNGTRLTVT.

Only a few counts were recorded for this clonotype. DNA for the CDR3: TGCGCCAGCAGCCAAGATCAGGTAGCGGGGGGCCGTGGCAAAAACATTCAGTACTTC. Protein sequence: CASSQDQVAGGRGKNIQYF. The chain links TRBV4-1 to TRBJ2-4, with TRBD2 matching over 10 bases. Per the germline V gene, CDR1 is MGHRA and CDR2 is YSYEKL. Trimming removed 0 bases from V and 3 bases from J; junction bases left unmatched: 11. The CDR3 is 19 residues long.

This chain links TRBV20-1 with TRBJ2-3; 8 bases map to TRBD2. The CDR3 consists of 15 residues. V lost 5 bases to trimming and J lost 0 bases; unmatched junction nucleotides: 7. CDR1 and CDR2 (germline): DFQATT, SNEGSKA (reference sequence). This chain's CDR3 is CSAPGTRTSTDTQYF. CDR3 coding DNA: TGCAGTGCTCCCGGGACTAGGACGAGCACAGATACGCAGTATTTT.